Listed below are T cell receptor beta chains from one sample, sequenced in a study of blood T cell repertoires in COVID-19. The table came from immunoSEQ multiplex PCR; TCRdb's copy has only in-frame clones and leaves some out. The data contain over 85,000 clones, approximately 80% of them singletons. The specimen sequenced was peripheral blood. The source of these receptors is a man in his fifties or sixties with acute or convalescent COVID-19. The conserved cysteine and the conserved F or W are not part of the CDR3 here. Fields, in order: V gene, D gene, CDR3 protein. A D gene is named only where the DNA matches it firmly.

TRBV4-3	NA	ASSQNFPGNYGYT
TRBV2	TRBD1	ASSVQGAEQY
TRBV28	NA	ASSWVGETQY
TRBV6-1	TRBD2	ASSARTSGASGEQF
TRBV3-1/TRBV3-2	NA	ASSQGASKIPNYGYT
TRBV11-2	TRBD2	ASSLASGFTDTQY
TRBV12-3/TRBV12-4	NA	ASEQGNNQPQH
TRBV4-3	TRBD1	ASSQDGTETNYGYT
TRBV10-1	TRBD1	ASSPGQTNQPQH
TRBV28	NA	ASSLSRGAQY
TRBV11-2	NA	ASSSGQSVAQPQH
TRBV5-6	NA	ASSLPGSSYNSPLH
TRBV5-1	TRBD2	ASSQGLAGVLSTDTQY
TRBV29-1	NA	SVEGLRPNTGELF
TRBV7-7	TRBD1	ASSLGQGNEKLF
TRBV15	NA	ATSRDQQGIVY
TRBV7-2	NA	ASSLGGQLLGETQY
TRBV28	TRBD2	ASKGTSGRAGSGQY
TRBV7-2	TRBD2	ASSGRAGAYEQY
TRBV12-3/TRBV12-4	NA	ASSASGNEQF
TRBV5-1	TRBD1	ASSPRTGDGNTIY
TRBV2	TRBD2	ASGDSGASDTQY
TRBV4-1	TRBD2	ASSQVRGLAAYNEQF
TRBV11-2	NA	ASSLVAGAGVEQY
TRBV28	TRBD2	ASSELAGDQETQY
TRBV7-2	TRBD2	ASSKKITGTSLDTQY
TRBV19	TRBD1	ASSLSGGKQPQH
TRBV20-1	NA	SASPVGVQETQY
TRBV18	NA	ASSPPMGGDTGELF
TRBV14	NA	ASSPLENSYEQY
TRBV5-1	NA	ASSLRWGQGRNTEAF
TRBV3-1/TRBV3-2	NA	ASSQDEPLREQY
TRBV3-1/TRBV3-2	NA	ASSQALRVGETQY
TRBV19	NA	ASSMTSGELF
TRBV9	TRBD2	ASGGVGGQETQY
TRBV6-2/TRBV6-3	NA	ASSYSRGGAGDTQY
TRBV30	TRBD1	AWRQQGGSYEQY
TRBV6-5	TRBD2	ASSYSGGAHEQF
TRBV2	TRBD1	ASRIGQGAKNIQY
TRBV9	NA	ASSVAGQGDGTQY
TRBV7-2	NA	ASSLESSPHATQY
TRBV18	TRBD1	ASSLYTGTGAEATEAF
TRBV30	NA	AWRTWTVNTEAF
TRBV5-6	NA	ASSLGGRENTEAF
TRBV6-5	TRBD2	ASSQSGGNTGELF
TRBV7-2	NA	ASRQGGEITEAF
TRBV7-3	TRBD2	ASSLFPGGSSDTQY
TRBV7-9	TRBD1	ASSLDRDAAGELF
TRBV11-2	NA	ASSLDRAYEQY